The table lists the clone carrying this TCR beta chain with a few counts. The source of the sample is a study of T cell changes during pregnancy in multiple sclerosis. The table came from immunoSEQ multiplex PCR; TCRdb's copy has only in-frame clones and leaves some out. Among fewer than 45,000 clones listed, roughly nine tenths were seen once. The CDR3 is 14 residues long. V lost 6 bases and J lost 3; bases outside the gene matches: 4. Germline V gives CDR1 MNHEY, CDR2 SMNVEV (reference sequence). The receptor's source is a female donor in good health, enrolled as a control in a pregnancy study. The starting material was CD4+ T cells from peripheral blood mononuclear cells, obtained in the third trimester of pregnancy. The J gene is TRBJ2-3, the V gene TRBV27, with 9 bases matching TRBD2. Written as DNA, the CDR3 is TGTGCCAGCAGGCGGGAGGGGGGTACAGATACGCAGTATTTT. Protein product: CASRREGGTDTQYF.